The 16 T cell receptor beta chains below all came from one sample that was sequenced in a study of human CD8 memory T cell subsets. UMI-labeled 5' RACE produced the TCR beta libraries. After re-calling the 5' RACE reads, TCRdb lists one entry per CDR3 protein, DNA absent. This sample's clone table lists about 20,000 distinct CDR3 sequences. Sequences were obtained from CD8+ T cells from PBMCs. Receptor source: a human donor in good health.

The V and J genes are TRBV6-6 and TRBJ1-1; TCRdb gives TRBD1 as the D gene, but with no DNA this cannot be confirmed. This CDR3 has 14 residues. CDR1 MNHNY and CDR2 SVGAGI come from the germline V gene (reference sequence). CDR3 sequence reads: CASSYNHRDTEAFF.

The chain uses TRBV29-1 and TRBJ2-5; TCRdb proposes TRBD1, but this gene call is untestable without DNA. Germline loops: CDR1 SQVTM, CDR2 ANQGSEA. CDR3 length equals 14 residues. The CDR3 region is CSVEGGQGQETQYF.

The rearrangement uses TRBV15 and TRBJ2-1; absent DNA, TCRdb's TRBD1 call cannot be checked. The CDR3 is made up of 15 amino acids. The germline V gene has CDR1 LNHNV and CDR2 YYDKDF (reference sequence). CDR3: CATSRDMIGKGEQFF.

This clonotype is deemed medium-sized by its frequency. The chain recombines TRBV7-9 with TRBJ2-4; TCRdb's D call, TRBD2, is unchecked because there is no DNA. CDR3 size: 14 residues. CDR1 and CDR2 from the germline V gene are SEHNR and FQNEAQ (reference sequence). The CDR3 loop reads CASSLEAGGNIQYF.

The CDR3 spells CASSFARGSSYEQYF. The chain combines TRBV13 with TRBJ2-7; TCRdb names TRBD2, which stays unverified in the absence of DNA. The CDR3 loop spans 15 amino acids. CDR1 and CDR2 from the germline V gene are PRHDT and FYEKMQ (reference sequence).

The genes are TRBV28 and TRBJ2-7. The CDR3 has 16 residues. Germline V gene lookup returns CDR1 MDHEN and CDR2 SYDVKM. CDR3 loop: CASSLPRPGTSYEQYF.

The chain uses TRBV12-3 or TRBV12-4 and TRBJ2-1. The CDR3 length is 14 residues. The CDR3 is CASSLAGLQNEQFF.

The chain couples TRBV28 to TRBJ2-1; checking the TCRdb D call of TRBD1 is not possible without DNA. This CDR3 spans 14 amino acids. CDR1 MDHEN and CDR2 SYDVKM come from the germline V gene. The CDR3 is CASSIRVEPNEQFF.

This sequence joins TRBV27 and TRBJ2-4; TCRdb's D call, TRBD2, is unchecked because there is no DNA. This CDR3 has 14 amino acids. CDR1 and CDR2 (germline): MNHEY, SMNVEV (reference sequence). The CDR3 sequence is CASSPIAGSNIQYF.

V is TRBV5-1 and J is TRBJ2-7. The germline gives CDR1 SGHRS, CDR2 YFSETQ. This CDR3 has 14 residues. CDR3 sequence: CASSLAIGTYEQYF. Complete variable domain (other parts from reference TRBV5-1 and TRBJ2-7): KAGVTQTPRYLIKTRGQQVTLSCSPISGHRSVSWYQQTPGQGLQFLFEYFSETQRNKGNFPGRFSGRQFSNSRSEMNVSTLELGDSALYLCASSLAIGTYEQYFGPGTRLTVT.

The chain carries TRBV6-1 and TRBJ2-2; TCRdb calls TRBD1, which cannot be checked without DNA. Germline loops: CDR1 MNHNS, CDR2 SASEGT. The CDR3 is made up of 17 amino acids. The CDR3 loop is CASSETGTLGITGELFF.

This clonotype shows up as medium-sized by frequency. The rearrangement uses TRBV27 and TRBJ1-5; TCRdb indicates TRBD1, and absent DNA this call remains unverified. The CDR3 has 14 amino acids. Germline V lookup: CDR1 MNHEY, CDR2 SMNVEV (reference sequence). The CDR3 spells CASSGHYSNQPQHF.

J is TRBJ2-7 and V is TRBV6-5. CDR1 and CDR2 from the germline V gene are MNHEY and SVGAGI. This CDR3 has 13 amino acids. CDR3 loop: CASSSYLAHEQYF.

V gene TRBV19 combines with J gene TRBJ2-1; the TCRdb D gene call, TRBD1, has no DNA to confirm it. The CDR3 contains 15 residues. Germline V CDR1 and CDR2: LNHDA, SQIVND (reference sequence). Here the CDR3 reads CASGASGTGRNEQFF.

The V and J genes are TRBV11-3 and TRBJ2-3. In germline, CDR1 is SGHNT, CDR2 YENEEA. The CDR3 covers 16 residues. CDR3 sequence: CASSKTTPPSTDTQYF.

J is TRBJ1-5 and V is TRBV28; TCRdb reports TRBD1, a call that lacks DNA to check it against. The CDR3 is 16 residues long. Germline CDR1 is MDHEN and CDR2 is SYDVKM. The CDR3 reads CASSTVIKESNQPQHF.